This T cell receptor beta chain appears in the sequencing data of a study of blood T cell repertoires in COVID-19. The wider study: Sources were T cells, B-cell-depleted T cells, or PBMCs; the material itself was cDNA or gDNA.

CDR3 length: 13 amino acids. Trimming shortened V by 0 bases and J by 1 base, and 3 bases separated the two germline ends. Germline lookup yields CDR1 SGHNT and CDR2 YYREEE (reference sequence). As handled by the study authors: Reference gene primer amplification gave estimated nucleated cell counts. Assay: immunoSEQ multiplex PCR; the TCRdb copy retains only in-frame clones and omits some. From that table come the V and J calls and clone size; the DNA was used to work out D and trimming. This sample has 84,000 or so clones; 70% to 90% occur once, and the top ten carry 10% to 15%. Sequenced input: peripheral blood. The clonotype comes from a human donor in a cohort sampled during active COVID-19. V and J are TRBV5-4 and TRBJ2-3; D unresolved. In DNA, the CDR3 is TGTGCCAGCAGCTTGGGAGGCACAGATACGCAGTATTTT. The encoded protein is CASSLGGTDTQYF.